The source of this T cell receptor (beta chain) is a study of blood T cell repertoires in COVID-19. Looking at the study overall: T cells, B-cell-depleted T cells, or PBMCs provided the cDNA or gDNA that served as material.

The junction had 11 bases not matched to a gene; V was cut back by 0 bases and J by 0 bases. The V gene's germline CDR1 is SEHNR and CDR2 FQNEAQ (reference sequence). The CDR3 is 19 amino acids. Repertoires were generated with immunoSEQ multiplex PCR, while TCRdb's copy carries only in-frame clones and drops some. The sample lists about 270,000 clones, approximately 83% occurring once. The clonotype originates from a woman aged 70 to 79 with acute or convalescent COVID-19. The chain has TRBV7-9 and TRBJ2-4; the match to TRBD2 covers 7 bases. Sequences were obtained from peripheral blood. The CDR3 region is CASSLAAGETLLAKNIQYF. CDR3 coding DNA: TGTGCCAGCAGCTTAGCGGCGGGGGAAACGTTACTAGCCAAAAACATTCAGTACTTC.